The entry below gives a single T cell receptor beta chain sequence along with its context. Its antigen is still unknown. The source of the sample is a study of post-analysis software for immune sequencing data. About the research overall: The disease courses spanned relapsing-remitting, secondary progressive and progressive-relapsing forms of multiple sclerosis. Whole-study results and caveats: The five TRBV segments detected at higher frequency in patients than in controls included TRBV5-6, TRBV5-1 and TRBV20-1.

The germline gives CDR1 SGDLS, CDR2 YYNGEE. The CDR3 loop spans 16 amino acids. Carried by the TCR beta cDNA libraries were unique molecular identifiers. TCRdb called the PCR reads again in MiXCR, with one record for every CDR3 protein. Among roughly 540,000 distinct CDR3 sequences listed, around 31% were seen once. The sequencing sample was made of blood. The chain joins TRBV9 to TRBJ2-5, with 10 bases fitting TRBD2. With the DNA end fitting TRBJ2-1 better, the J assignment may be wrong. The sequence was collected from a girl aged 2-17 years with multiple sclerosis. Here the CDR3 reads CASSVDPSGGQETQFF. The DNA of the CDR3 is TGTGCCAGCAGCGTAGATCCTAGCGGGGGCCAAGAGACCCAGTTCTTC.